A selection of T cell receptor beta chains follows, all from one sample in a study of blood T cell repertoires in COVID-19. Measured with immunoSEQ multiplex PCR; TCRdb has only the in-frame clones, and not every one. The repertoire holds approximately 260,000 clones, with 80% to 90% as singletons. The material sequenced was peripheral blood. The receptors shown here come from a woman between 65 and 79 years old with acute or convalescent COVID-19. The CDR3 runs from the conserved cysteine through the conserved F or W. D genes are given only for firm matches. Clone size appears in some rows only: once, few, many, or a class for an expanded clone.

D	V	size	J	CDR3	DNA
TRBD1	TRBV18	once	TRBJ1-2	CASSPPIGTGMDGYTF	TGTGCCAGCTCACCACCGATCGGGACAGGGATGGATGGCTACACCTTC
NA	TRBV3-1/TRBV3-2	NA	TRBJ2-1	CASSRDGWTSRQFF	TGTGCCAGCAGCCGCGACGGCTGGACTTCAAGACAGTTCTTC
NA	TRBV28	NA	TRBJ1-2	CASSEIRQGPYGYTF	TGTGCCAGCAGTGAGATCCGTCAGGGCCCCTATGGCTACACCTTC
NA	TRBV18	NA	TRBJ2-5	CASSPLVREQETQYF	TGTGCCAGCTCTCCCCTAGTTAGGGAGCAAGAGACCCAGTACTTC
TRBD1	TRBV13	NA	TRBJ1-2	CASSPYPGQGGSGGYTF	TGTGCCAGCAGCCCCTACCCAGGACAGGGGGGATCAGGCGGCTACACCTTC
NA	TRBV21-1	NA	TRBJ1-6	CASSKLVRGGSPLHF	TGTGCCAGCAGCAAACTTGTCAGGGGAGGGTCACCCCTCCACTTT
TRBD1	TRBV2	NA	TRBJ1-2	CASSGTGRPDGYTF	TGTGCCAGCAGTGGGACAGGGAGGCCGGATGGCTACACCTTC
TRBD2	TRBV5-4	NA	TRBJ2-5	CASSRELWGGGVQETQYF	TGTGCCAGCAGCCGGGAGCTGTGGGGCGGGGGGGTCCAAGAGACCCAGTACTTC
TRBD1	TRBV7-2	NA	TRBJ2-1	CASRYRDREPNEQFF	TGTGCCAGCAGGTACCGGGACAGGGAACCCAATGAGCAGTTCTTC
NA	TRBV11-2	NA	TRBJ1-1	CASSLDLAAEAFF	TGTGCCAGCAGCTTAGATCTGGCAGCTGAAGCTTTCTTT
NA	TRBV5-1	once	TRBJ1-1	CASRPGGTAMNTEAFF	TGCGCCAGCAGACCGGGCGGGACGGCCATGAACACTGAAGCTTTCTTT
NA	TRBV10-2	NA	TRBJ1-5	CASSEQGTQPQHF	TGCGCCAGCAGTGAGCAGGGTACTCAGCCCCAGCATTTT
NA	TRBV30	few	TRBJ1-6	CAWRGANSPLHF	TGTGCCTGGAGAGGGGCAAATTCACCCCTCCACTTT
TRBD1	TRBV28	NA	TRBJ2-4	CASSDRHSKNIQYF	TGTGCCAGCTCGGACAGGCACTCCAAAAACATTCAGTACTTC
TRBD1	TRBV29-1	few	TRBJ1-1	CSAWKGANEAFF	TGCAGCGCCTGGAAGGGGGCCAATGAAGCTTTCTTT
TRBD1	TRBV6-2/TRBV6-3	NA	TRBJ2-1	CASSGPGQAAHEQFF	TGTGCCAGCAGTGGACCGGGACAGGCGGCCCATGAGCAGTTCTTC
NA	TRBV7-9	NA	TRBJ2-5	CASSLKTGGNGETQYF	TGTGCCAGCAGCTTAAAAACAGGCGGGAACGGCGAGACCCAGTACTTC
NA	TRBV3-1/TRBV3-2	NA	TRBJ1-4	CASSPREAGAYEKLFF	TGTGCCAGCAGCCCCCGGGAGGCGGGGGCTTATGAAAAACTGTTTTTT
TRBD2	TRBV7-2	NA	TRBJ2-2	CASSKGLAGTGELFF	TGTGCCAGCAGCAAGGGACTAGCAGGCACCGGGGAGCTGTTTTTT
TRBD1	TRBV15	NA	TRBJ2-2	CATSGVRGRSGELFF	TGTGCCACCAGCGGAGTAAGGGGGCGGTCCGGGGAGCTGTTTTTT
NA	TRBV2	few	TRBJ2-2	CASRGEMNTGELFF	TGTGCCAGCAGAGGGGAAATGAACACCGGGGAGCTGTTTTTT
NA	TRBV19	NA	TRBJ1-5	CASSILEVQPQHF	TGTGCCAGTAGTATCTTAGAGGTTCAGCCCCAGCATTTT
NA	TRBV2	once	TRBJ2-4	CASSGITGGNIQYF	TGTGCCAGCAGTGGAATAACAGGCGGAAACATTCAGTACTTC
TRBD2	TRBV2	NA	TRBJ2-3	CASERDILSGGADTQYF	TGTGCCAGCGAAAGGGATATCCTTAGCGGGGGGGCGGATACGCAGTATTTT
TRBD1	TRBV2	NA	TRBJ1-2	CASSPGQGNYGYTF	TGTGCCAGCTCCCCGGGACAGGGAAACTATGGCTACACCTTC
NA	TRBV4-2	NA	TRBJ1-2	CASSQASYGYTF	TGTGCCAGCAGCCAAGCGAGCTATGGCTACACCTTC
NA	TRBV5-4	NA	TRBJ1-1	CASSFIHRANTEAFF	TGTGCCAGCAGCTTTATTCACAGGGCAAACACTGAAGCTTTCTTT
NA	TRBV5-1	few	TRBJ1-1	CASSLLGGTEAFF	TGCGCCAGCAGCTTGTTGGGGGGCACTGAAGCTTTCTTT
TRBD1	TRBV5-1	NA	TRBJ2-2	CASSSGTGNTGELFF	TGCGCCAGCAGCTCGGGGACAGGGAACACCGGGGAGCTGTTTTTT
NA	TRBV25-1	few	TRBJ2-7	CASRGPLNRGKYEQYF	TGTGCCAGCCGTGGGCCCTTGAATCGGGGGAAATACGAGCAGTACTTC
TRBD2	TRBV9	NA	TRBJ2-5	CASSARGGGPGETQYF	TGTGCCAGCAGCGCCAGAGGCGGGGGGCCAGGTGAGACCCAGTACTTC
NA	TRBV10-3	once	TRBJ1-2	CAISEDRLGGYTF	TGTGCCATCAGTGAGGACAGGTTGGGAGGCTACACCTTC